This T cell receptor (beta chain) was recorded in a study of resident and recirculating memory T cells in vitiligo. Background on the study: Whole samples, not sorted cells, were homogenized and used for genomic DNA extraction.

Trimming took off 3 bases at V and 4 bases at J, with 13 bases between the two ends. The CDR3 is 15 residues long. Germline V gene sequence: CDR1 KGHSH, CDR2 LQKENI. The protocol was immunoSEQ multiplex PCR, while the TCRdb copy is restricted to in-frame clones and leaves out a portion. The sample has tens of thousands of clones, approximately 90% seen once; the top ten hold about 5%. The specimen sequenced was blood. This clonotype was sampled from a male donor with vitiligo. This rearrangement joins TRBV18 to TRBJ1-3; D call uncertain. The CDR3 loop reads CASSPTGLSGNTIYF. As DNA, the CDR3 is TGTGCCAGCTCACCGACTGGTTTATCGGGAAACACCATATATTTT.